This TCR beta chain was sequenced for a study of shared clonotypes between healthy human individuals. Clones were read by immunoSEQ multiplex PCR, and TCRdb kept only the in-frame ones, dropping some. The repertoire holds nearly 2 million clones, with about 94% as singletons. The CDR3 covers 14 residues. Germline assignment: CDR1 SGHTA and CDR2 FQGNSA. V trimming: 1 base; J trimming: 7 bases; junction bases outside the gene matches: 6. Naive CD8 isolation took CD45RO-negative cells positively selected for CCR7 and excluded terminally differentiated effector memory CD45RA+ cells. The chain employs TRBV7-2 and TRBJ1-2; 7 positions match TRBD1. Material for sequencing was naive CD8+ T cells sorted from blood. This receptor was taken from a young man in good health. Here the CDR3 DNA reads TGTGCCAGCAGCTTAGGAGTAGGGGGCACTGGCTACACCTTC. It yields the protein CASSLGVGGTGYTF.